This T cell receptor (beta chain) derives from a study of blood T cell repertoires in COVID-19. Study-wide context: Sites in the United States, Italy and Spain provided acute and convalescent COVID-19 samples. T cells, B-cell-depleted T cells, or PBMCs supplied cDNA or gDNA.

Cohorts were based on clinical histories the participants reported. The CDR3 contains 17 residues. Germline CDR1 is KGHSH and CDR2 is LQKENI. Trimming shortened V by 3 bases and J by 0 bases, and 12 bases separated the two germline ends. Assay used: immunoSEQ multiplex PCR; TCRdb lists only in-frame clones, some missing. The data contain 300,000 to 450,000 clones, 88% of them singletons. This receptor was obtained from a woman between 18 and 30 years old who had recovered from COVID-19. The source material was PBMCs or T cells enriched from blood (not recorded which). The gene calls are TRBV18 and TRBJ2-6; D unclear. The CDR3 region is CASSPSLSGSGANVLTF. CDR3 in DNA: TGTGCCAGCTCACCCTCCCTGTCGGGCTCTGGGGCCAACGTCCTGACTTTC.